This T cell receptor beta chain was observed in a study of blood T cell repertoires in COVID-19. The V gene's germline CDR1 is SGHTA and CDR2 FQGNSA. The V and J ends lost 7 bases and 5 bases, in that order; junction bases with no gene match: 8. CDR3 length: 14 amino acids. Generated by immunoSEQ multiplex PCR, the TCRdb table keeps only in-frame clones and is missing some. Found here are about 280,000 clones, nearly 90% of them singletons; the top ten hold 11%. The TCR originated in a woman aged 25 to 39 with COVID-19, enrolled during active disease. The sample was peripheral blood. The chain carries TRBV7-2 and TRBJ2-5, with TRBD1 matching over 9 bases. The CDR3 region is CASKRDRAGETQYF. The CDR3 bases are TGTGCCAGCAAAAGGGACAGGGCGGGCGAGACCCAGTACTTC.